This note documents a single T cell receptor beta chain sequence. Its antigen is as yet unknown. The sample is drawn from a study of CD8+ T cells in alopecia areata. Study overall: Patients in the treated group were given tofacitinib by mouth, 5 to 10 mg twice a day. Points from the study as a whole: There was only one nonresponder, so it was unclear how baseline CD8+ expansion relates to response. Scalp and blood retained many expanded lesional clones during tofacitinib.

Sequencing used cDNA as its template, made by extracting RNA and reverse transcribing it. Data came from immunoSEQ multiplex PCR; TCRdb stores just in-frame clones and leaves some out. The sample carries more than 200,000 clones, approximately 72% recorded once. V trimming: 4 bases; J trimming: 1 base; junction bases outside the gene matches: 5. Germline lookup yields CDR1 SGHRS and CDR2 YFSETQ. CDR3 length: 15 amino acids. Specified treatment: oral pan-JAK inhibitor, 5-10 mg twice daily. A FACSAria was used to sort CD4+ and CD8+ T cells. These cells came from PBMCs. This TCR derives from a human donor with alopecia areata. This sequence joins TRBV5-1 and TRBJ2-3; 8 bases align to TRBD1. The specimen was CD4+ T cells sorted from blood, collected at approximately week 44, from a patient treated with tofacitinib. The CDR3 loop reads CASSQGQARTDTQYF. The CDR3 DNA follows: TGCGCCAGCAGCCAGGGACAGGCCCGCACAGATACGCAGTATTTT.